This T cell receptor (beta chain) was retrieved from a study of blood T cells in healthy people across ages. Findings and caveats of the study: There was a strong correlation between TCR beta diversity and naive T cell percentage.

This clonotype was seen repeatedly, ten times or more. The antigen remains unidentified. Its ends do not fully match the called genes, so a read error is possible. Using a J-beta primer mix together with a sample-barcoded 5' primer, a second PCR was run for about 7 to 12 cycles. Each CDR3 protein is one row after TCRdb ran MiXCR on the 5' RACE reads. Altogether some 750,000 distinct CDR3 sequences are present, roughly 20% being singletons, with the ten largest covering 22%. This receptor was identified in a man in his 70s in good health. What was sequenced was blood.

CDR3 protein: CASSSDNYNEQFF. The CDR3 DNA reads as TGTGCCAGCAGCTCGGACAACTACAATGAGCAGTTCTTC. The chain carries TRBV5-1 and TRBJ2-1, with D possibly matching TRBD1 (5 bases). The CDR3 runs 13 residues. Per germline, CDR1 SGHRS and CDR2 YFSETQ.